The clone carrying this T cell receptor (beta chain) was picked up one time. Antigen unknown. The sample originates from a study of CD8 T cells in Susac syndrome. About the study: When blood was drawn, patients with Susac syndrome were on intravenous immunoglobulin alone, on corticosteroids, or therapy-naive. Study-level results: Regarding the TCR sequencing and HLA analysis, the study admitted that a relatively small number of individuals were involved.

An input of about 0.5 to 1 ug of RNA was subjected to reverse transcription using random hexamers. In TCRdb, the immunoSEQ multiplex PCR reads were re-called with MiXCR into one record per CDR3 protein. The sample yields about 80,000 distinct CDR3 sequences, approximately 93% seen once. The TCR sequence derives from a human donor with Susac syndrome. Material for sequencing was CD8+ T cells from PBMCs.

The DNA for the CDR3 is TGTGCCAGCAGTACCCGCAGGGAGAGCGGGTACGAGCAGTACTTC. Protein: CASSTRRESGYEQYF. V is TRBV27 and J is TRBJ2-7; D is possibly TRBD2 (6 bases). Trimming removed 5 bases from V and 4 bases from J, with 18 bases in between. This CDR3 comprises 15 residues. The germline V gene encodes CDR1 MNHEY and CDR2 SMNVEV (reference sequence).